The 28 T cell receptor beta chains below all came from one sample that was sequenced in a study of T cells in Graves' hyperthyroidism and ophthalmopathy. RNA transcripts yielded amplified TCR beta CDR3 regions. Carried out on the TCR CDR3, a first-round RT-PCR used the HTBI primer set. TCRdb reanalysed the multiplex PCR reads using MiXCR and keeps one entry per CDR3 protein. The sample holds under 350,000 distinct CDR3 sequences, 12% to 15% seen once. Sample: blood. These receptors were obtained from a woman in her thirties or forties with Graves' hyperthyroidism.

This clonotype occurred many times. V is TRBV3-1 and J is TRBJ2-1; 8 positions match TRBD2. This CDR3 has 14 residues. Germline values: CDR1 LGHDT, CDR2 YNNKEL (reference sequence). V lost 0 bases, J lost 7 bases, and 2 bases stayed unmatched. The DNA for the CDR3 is TGTGCCAGCAGCCAAGACGGGAGGGCAAATGAGCAGTTCTTC. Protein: CASSQDGRANEQFF.

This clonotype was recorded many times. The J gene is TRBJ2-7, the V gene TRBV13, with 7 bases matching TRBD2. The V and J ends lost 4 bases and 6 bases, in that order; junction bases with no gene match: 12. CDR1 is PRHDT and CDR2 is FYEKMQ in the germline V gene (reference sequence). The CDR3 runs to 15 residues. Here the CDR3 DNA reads TGTGCCAGCAGCTCTCAGCGGGACTGGTCTCCCGAGCAGTACTTC. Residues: CASSSQRDWSPEQYF.

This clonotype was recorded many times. The CDR3 DNA follows: TGTGCCAGCAGTTTACGGGGGGTCAACACTGAAGCTTTCTTT. It specifies CASSLRGVNTEAFF. V usage is TRBV27 and J usage is TRBJ1-1, with D possibly matching TRBD1 (5 bases). Per the germline V gene, CDR1 is MNHEY and CDR2 is SMNVEV (reference sequence). The V gene lost 2 bases and the J gene lost 2 bases, with 9 bases spanning the gap. The CDR3 covers 14 residues.

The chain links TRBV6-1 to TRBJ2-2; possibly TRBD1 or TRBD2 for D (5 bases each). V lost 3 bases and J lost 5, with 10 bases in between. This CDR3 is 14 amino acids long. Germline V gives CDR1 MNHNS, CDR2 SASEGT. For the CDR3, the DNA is TGTGCCAGCAGTGAGCAAGGGACGACCGGGGAGCTGTTTTTT. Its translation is CASSEQGTTGELFF.

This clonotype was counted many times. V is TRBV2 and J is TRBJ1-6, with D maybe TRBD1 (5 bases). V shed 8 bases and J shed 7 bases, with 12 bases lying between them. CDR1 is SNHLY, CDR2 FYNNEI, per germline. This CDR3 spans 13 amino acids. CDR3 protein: CASEGTLNSPLHF. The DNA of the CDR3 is TGTGCCAGCGAAGGGACCCTCAATTCACCCCTCCACTTT.

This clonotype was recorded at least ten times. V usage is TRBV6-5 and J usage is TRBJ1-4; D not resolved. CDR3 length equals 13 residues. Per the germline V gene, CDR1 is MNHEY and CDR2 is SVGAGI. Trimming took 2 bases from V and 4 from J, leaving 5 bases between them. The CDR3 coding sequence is TGTGCCAGCAGTTACGTCAGTAATGAAAAACTGTTTTTT. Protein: CASSYVSNEKLFF.

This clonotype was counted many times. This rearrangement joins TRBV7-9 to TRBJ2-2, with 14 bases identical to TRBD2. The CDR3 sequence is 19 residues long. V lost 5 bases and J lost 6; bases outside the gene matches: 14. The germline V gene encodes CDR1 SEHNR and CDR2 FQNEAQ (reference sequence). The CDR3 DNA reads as TGTGCCAGCAGCCCCTACCGGACTAGCGGGAGGAGGTCGGCCGGGGAGCTGTTTTTT. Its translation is CASSPYRTSGRRSAGELFF.

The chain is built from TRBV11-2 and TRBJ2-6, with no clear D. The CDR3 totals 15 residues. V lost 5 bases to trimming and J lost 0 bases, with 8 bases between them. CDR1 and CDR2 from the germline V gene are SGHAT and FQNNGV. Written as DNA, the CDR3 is TGTGCCAGCAGCCCCACCTTCTCTGGGGCCAACGTCCTGACTTTC. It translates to CASSPTFSGANVLTF.

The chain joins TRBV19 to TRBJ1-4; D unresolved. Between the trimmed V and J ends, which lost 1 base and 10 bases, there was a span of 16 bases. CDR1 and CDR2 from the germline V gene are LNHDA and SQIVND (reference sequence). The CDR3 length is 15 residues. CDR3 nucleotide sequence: TGTGCCAGTAGTATAGGAAGGACGTCGGAGGGAAAACTGTTTTTT. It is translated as CASSIGRTSEGKLFF. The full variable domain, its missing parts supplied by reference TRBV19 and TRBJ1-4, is DGGITQSPKYLFRKEGQNVTLSCEQNLNHDAMYWYRQDPGQGLRLIYYSQIVNDFQKGDIAEGYSVSREKKESFPLTVTSAQKNPTAFYLCASSIGRTSEGKLFFGSGTQLSVL.

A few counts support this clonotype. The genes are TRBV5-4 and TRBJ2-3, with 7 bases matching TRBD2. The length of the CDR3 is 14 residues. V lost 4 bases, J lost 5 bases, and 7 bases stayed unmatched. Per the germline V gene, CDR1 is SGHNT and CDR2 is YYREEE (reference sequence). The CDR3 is CASSLAGVKDTQYF. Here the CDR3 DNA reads TGTGCCAGCAGCCTCGCGGGAGTCAAAGATACGCAGTATTTT.

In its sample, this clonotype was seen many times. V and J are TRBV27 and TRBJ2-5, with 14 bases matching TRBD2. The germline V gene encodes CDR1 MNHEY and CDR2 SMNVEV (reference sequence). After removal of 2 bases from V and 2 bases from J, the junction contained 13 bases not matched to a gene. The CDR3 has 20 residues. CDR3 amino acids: CASSLPYAGTSGGGQETQYF. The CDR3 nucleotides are TGTGCCAGCAGTTTACCTTACGCCGGGACTAGCGGGGGCGGACAAGAGACCCAGTACTTC.

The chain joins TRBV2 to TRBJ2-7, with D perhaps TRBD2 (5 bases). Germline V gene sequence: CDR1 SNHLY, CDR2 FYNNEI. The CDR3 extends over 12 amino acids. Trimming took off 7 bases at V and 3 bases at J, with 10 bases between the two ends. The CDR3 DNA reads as TGTGCCAGCACGCTAGAGGGCTACGAGCAGTACTTC. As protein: CASTLEGYEQYF.

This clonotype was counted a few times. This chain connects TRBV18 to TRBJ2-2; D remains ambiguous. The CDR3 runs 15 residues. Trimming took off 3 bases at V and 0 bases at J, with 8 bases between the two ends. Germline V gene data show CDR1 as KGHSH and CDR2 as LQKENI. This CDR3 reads CASSPRHPNTGELFF. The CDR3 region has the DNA TGTGCCAGCTCACCTAGGCACCCGAACACCGGGGAGCTGTTTTTT.

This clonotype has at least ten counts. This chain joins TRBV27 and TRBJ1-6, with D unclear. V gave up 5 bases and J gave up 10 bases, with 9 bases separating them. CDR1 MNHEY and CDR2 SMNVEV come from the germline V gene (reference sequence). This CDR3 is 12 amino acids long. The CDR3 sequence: CASSRGGSPLHF. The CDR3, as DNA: TGTGCCAGCAGTCGGGGAGGCTCACCCCTCCACTTT.

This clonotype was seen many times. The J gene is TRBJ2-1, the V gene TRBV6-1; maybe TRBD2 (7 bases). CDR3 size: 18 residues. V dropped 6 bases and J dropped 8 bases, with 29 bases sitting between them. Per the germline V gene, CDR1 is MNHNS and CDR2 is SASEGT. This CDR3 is CASSYLTPTESGGDEQFF. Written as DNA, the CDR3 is TGTGCCAGCAGCTACCTAACCCCGACTGAGTCGGGGGGCGATGAGCAGTTCTTC.

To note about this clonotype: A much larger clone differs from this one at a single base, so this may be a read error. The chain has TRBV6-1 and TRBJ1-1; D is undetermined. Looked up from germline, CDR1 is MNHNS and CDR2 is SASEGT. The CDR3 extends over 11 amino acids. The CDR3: CAGSTYTEAFF. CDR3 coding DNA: TGTGCCGGCAGCACTTACACTGAAGCTTTCTTT.

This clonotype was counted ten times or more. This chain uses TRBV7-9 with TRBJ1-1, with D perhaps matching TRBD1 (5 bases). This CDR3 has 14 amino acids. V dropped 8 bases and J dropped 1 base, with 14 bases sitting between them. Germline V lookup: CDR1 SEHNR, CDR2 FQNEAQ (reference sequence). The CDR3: CASGRVLGNTEAFF. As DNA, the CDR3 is TGTGCCAGCGGCAGGGTTTTGGGGAACACTGAAGCTTTCTTT.

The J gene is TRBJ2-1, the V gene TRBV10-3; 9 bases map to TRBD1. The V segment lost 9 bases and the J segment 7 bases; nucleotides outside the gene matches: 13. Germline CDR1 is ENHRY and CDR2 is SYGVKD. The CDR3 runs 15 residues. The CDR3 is CAILPGQGGRNEQFF. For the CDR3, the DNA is TGTGCCATTCTCCCGGGACAGGGCGGCAGGAATGAGCAGTTCTTC.

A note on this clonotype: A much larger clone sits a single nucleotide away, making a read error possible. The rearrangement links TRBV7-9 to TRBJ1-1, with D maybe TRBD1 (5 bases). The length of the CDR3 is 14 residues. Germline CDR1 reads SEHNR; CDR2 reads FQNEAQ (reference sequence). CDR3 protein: CAGSPVQGNTEAFF. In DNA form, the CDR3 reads TGTGCCGGCAGCCCCGTGCAGGGGAACACTGAAGCTTTCTTT.

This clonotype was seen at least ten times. The CDR3 loop reads CSANTTGVLRSPLHF. DNA for the CDR3: TGCAGTGCCAATACGACAGGGGTTCTTCGATCACCCCTCCACTTT. The V call is TRBV20-1, the J call TRBJ1-6, with TRBD1 matching over 8 bases. The CDR3 sequence is 15 residues long. The trim removed 6 bases at V and 10 bases at J, leaving 14 bases unmatched. Germline CDR1 and CDR2: DFQATT and SNEGSKA (reference sequence).

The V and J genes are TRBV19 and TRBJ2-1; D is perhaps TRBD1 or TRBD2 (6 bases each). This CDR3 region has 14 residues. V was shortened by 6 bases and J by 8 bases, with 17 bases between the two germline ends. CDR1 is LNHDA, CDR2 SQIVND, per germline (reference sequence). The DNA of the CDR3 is TGTGCCAGTAGCCCGGGGGCTAAAGGCGATGAGCAGTTCTTC. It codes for CASSPGAKGDEQFF.

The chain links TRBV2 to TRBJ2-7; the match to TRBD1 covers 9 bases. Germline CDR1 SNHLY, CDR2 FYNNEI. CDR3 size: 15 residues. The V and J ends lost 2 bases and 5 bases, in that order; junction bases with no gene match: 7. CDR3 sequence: CASSERGQGIDEQYF. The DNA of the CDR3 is TGTGCCAGCAGTGAACGGGGACAGGGTATAGACGAGCAGTACTTC.

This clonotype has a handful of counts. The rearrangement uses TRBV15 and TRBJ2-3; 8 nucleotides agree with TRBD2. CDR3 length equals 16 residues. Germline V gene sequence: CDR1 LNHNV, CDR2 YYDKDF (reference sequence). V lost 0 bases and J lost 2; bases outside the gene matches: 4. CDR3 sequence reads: CATSREYSGTTDTQYF. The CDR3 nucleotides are TGTGCCACCAGCAGAGAATATAGCGGGACCACAGATACGCAGTATTTT.

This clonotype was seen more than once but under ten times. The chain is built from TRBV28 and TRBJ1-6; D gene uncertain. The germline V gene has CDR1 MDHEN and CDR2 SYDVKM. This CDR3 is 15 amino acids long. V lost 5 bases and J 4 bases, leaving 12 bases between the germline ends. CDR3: CASSPSAAYNSPLHF. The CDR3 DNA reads TGTGCCAGCAGTCCCTCGGCCGCATATAATTCACCCCTCCACTTT.

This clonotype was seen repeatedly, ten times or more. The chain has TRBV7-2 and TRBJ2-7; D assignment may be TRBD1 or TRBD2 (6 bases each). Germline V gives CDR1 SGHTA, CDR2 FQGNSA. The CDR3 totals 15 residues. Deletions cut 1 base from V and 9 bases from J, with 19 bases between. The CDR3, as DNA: TGTGCCAGCAGCTTAGGGGGGCTAGCGTTATCCGGGCAGTACTTC. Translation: CASSLGGLALSGQYF.

CDR3 coding DNA: TGTGCCAGCAGGTGGGCGGGCACCGGGGAGCTGTTTTTT. Protein: CASRWAGTGELFF. The chain couples TRBV3-1 to TRBJ2-2; a weak D match, TRBD2 (5 bases). CDR3 length: 13 amino acids. CDR1 LGHDT and CDR2 YNNKEL come from the germline V gene (reference sequence). Trimming removed 6 bases at V and 4 bases at J, with 9 bases between.

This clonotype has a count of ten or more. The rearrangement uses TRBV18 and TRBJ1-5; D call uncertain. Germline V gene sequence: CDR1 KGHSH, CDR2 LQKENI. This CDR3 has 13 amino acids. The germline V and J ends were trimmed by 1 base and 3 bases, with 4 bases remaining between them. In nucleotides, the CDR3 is TGTGCCAGCTCACCACACGTCAATCAGCCCCAGCATTTT. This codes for CASSPHVNQPQHF.

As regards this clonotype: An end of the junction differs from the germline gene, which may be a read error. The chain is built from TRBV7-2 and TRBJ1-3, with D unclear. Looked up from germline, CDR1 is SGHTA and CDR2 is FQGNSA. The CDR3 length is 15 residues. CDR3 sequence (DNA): TGTGCCAGCAGCTTAGTGGGTCTTGGTGGAAGCACCATATATTTT. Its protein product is CASSLVGLGGSTIYF.